These 24 T cell receptor beta chains were all obtained from the same sample, sequenced in a study of CD8 T cells in Susac syndrome. The RNA, 0.5 to 1 ug, was put through reverse transcription using random hexamers. Each CDR3 protein gets one entry after TCRdb re-called the immunoSEQ multiplex PCR reads with MiXCR. The sample consists of under 200,000 distinct CDR3 sequences, approximately 95% of them appearing once. Sequencing was performed on CD8+ T cells from PBMCs. Every receptor here comes from a human donor with multiple sclerosis.

This chain links TRBV27 with TRBJ1-2; D possibly corresponds to TRBD1 (6 bases). CDR3 size: 18 residues. The V end lost 5 bases, the J end lost 4 bases, and 26 bases lay between the germline ends. The germline V gene has CDR1 MNHEY and CDR2 SMNVEV (reference sequence). The CDR3 loop is CASSPLSVDRLRFYGYTF. CDR3 DNA sequence: TGTGCCAGCAGTCCGCTTTCCGTCGACAGGCTTCGCTTCTATGGCTACACCTTC.

In its sample, this clonotype was seen once. The V gene is TRBV27, the J gene TRBJ2-1, with D possibly matching TRBD2 (6 bases). The germline V and J ends were trimmed by 3 bases and 8 bases, with 11 bases remaining between them. This CDR3 is built from 13 residues. Germline V gene lookup returns CDR1 MNHEY and CDR2 SMNVEV (reference sequence). CDR3 loop: CASSLTSNDEQFF. In DNA form, the CDR3 reads TGTGCCAGCAGTTTGACTAGTAACGATGAGCAGTTCTTC.

The gene calls are TRBV7-9 and TRBJ1-1; TRBD1 agrees at 10 bases. This CDR3 has 15 amino acids. With V trimmed by 5 bases and J by 1 base, 4 bases remained unmatched. Germline V gene sequence: CDR1 SEHNR, CDR2 FQNEAQ (reference sequence). CDR3 region: CASSGTGDGNTEAFF. The CDR3 DNA follows: TGTGCCAGCAGCGGGACAGGGGACGGGAACACTGAAGCTTTCTTT. Complete variable domain (other parts from reference TRBV7-9 and TRBJ1-1): DTGVSQNPRHKITKRGQNVTFRCDPISEHNRLYWYRQTLGQGPEFLTYFQNEAQLEKSRLLSDRFSAERPKGSFSTLEIQRTEQGDSAMYLCASSGTGDGNTEAFFGQGTRLTVV.

The J gene is TRBJ2-1, the V gene TRBV11-2; TRBD2 might be the D (6 bases). This CDR3 contains 15 residues. The germline V gene encodes CDR1 SGHAT and CDR2 FQNNGV. Trimming shortened V by 3 bases and J by 4 bases, and 13 bases separated the two germline ends. CDR3: CASSFLGGLYNEQFF. The CDR3 DNA is TGTGCCAGCAGCTTTTTAGGAGGGTTGTACAATGAGCAGTTCTTC.

The chain joins TRBV20-1 to TRBJ2-3; the D is unclear. Germline V gives CDR1 DFQATT, CDR2 SNEGSKA (reference sequence). CDR3 length equals 14 residues. For the CDR3, the DNA is TGCAGCATGTCCGATATCGCTAGCACAGATACGCAGTATTTT. Translated, it gives CSMSDIASTDTQYF.

This clonotype was detected once. This chain links TRBV27 with TRBJ2-1, with 8 bases identical to TRBD1. Germline V gene data show CDR1 as MNHEY and CDR2 as SMNVEV (reference sequence). V was pared by 7 bases and J by 10 bases, with 9 bases of the junction left unmatched. This CDR3 is built from 13 residues. The DNA for the CDR3 is TGTGCCAGCACAGGGGGCGACGTACGGGAGCAGTTCTTC. It codes for CASTGGDVREQFF.

Only one count was recorded for this clonotype. The chain joins TRBV7-2 to TRBJ2-7; maybe TRBD2 (6 bases). With 3 bases removed from V and 5 bases from J, the gap between germline ends came to 14 bases. This CDR3 has 14 residues. Germline V gene data show CDR1 as SGHTA and CDR2 as FQGNSA. CDR3 loop: CASSLSRRGHEQYF. In DNA form, the CDR3 reads TGTGCCAGCAGCTTGAGTCGGCGGGGCCACGAGCAGTACTTC.

This rearrangement joins TRBV3-1 to TRBJ2-1; no definite D call. Per the germline V gene, CDR1 is LGHDT and CDR2 is YNNKEL (reference sequence). Between the trimmed V and J ends, which lost 4 bases and 7 bases, there was a span of 14 bases. This CDR3 comprises 14 residues. CDR3 sequence: CASSPGLSDNEQFF. The CDR3 region has the DNA TGTGCCAGCAGCCCAGGCCTCTCGGATAATGAGCAGTTCTTC.

The chain carries TRBV14 and TRBJ1-6, with D tentatively TRBD1 (5 bases). The ends were cut back, 3 bases at V and 13 bases at J, with 13 bases in the middle. This CDR3 has 13 residues. The germline gives CDR1 SGHDN, CDR2 FVKESK. The CDR3 coding sequence is TGTGCCAGCAGCCAGGACATTAGGCACCCCCTCCACTTT. This translates into CASSQDIRHPLHF.

The chain combines TRBV25-1 with TRBJ2-5; TRBD2 aligns across 14 bases. CDR3 length: 15 residues. The germline CDR1 and CDR2 sequences are MGHDK and SYGVNS. Trimming removed 8 bases from V and 4 bases from J; junction bases left unmatched: 6. Here the CDR3 reads CASLGTSGGGETQYF. The DNA for the CDR3 is TGTGCCAGCCTCGGGACTAGCGGGGGTGGAGAGACCCAGTACTTC.

The chain has TRBV27 and TRBJ1-5; possibly TRBD1 for D (5 bases). The germline gives CDR1 MNHEY, CDR2 SMNVEV (reference sequence). There are 13 residues in the CDR3. V lost 0 bases to trimming and J lost 6 bases, with 6 bases between them. CDR3: CASSLSRAQPQHF. The DNA for the CDR3 is TGTGCCAGCAGTTTATCCAGGGCTCAGCCCCAGCATTTT.

The rearrangement links TRBV27 to TRBJ2-3, with 8 bases fitting TRBD2. The CDR3 is made up of 17 amino acids. Trimming removed 6 bases from V and 3 bases from J; junction bases left unmatched: 14. Looked up from germline, CDR1 is MNHEY and CDR2 is SMNVEV (reference sequence). The CDR3 loop reads CASSLSPGTRLTDTQYF. In nucleotides, the CDR3 is TGTGCCAGCAGCCTCTCCCCCGGGACTAGATTGACAGATACGCAGTATTTT.

This sequence joins TRBV27 and TRBJ2-7; a possible D gene is TRBD2 (6 bases). This CDR3 contains 14 residues. CDR1 and CDR2 from the germline V gene are MNHEY and SMNVEV (reference sequence). Trimming removed 4 bases at V and 0 bases at J, with 10 bases between. This chain's CDR3 is CASSSAGYSYEQYF. For the CDR3, the DNA is TGTGCCAGCAGTTCCGCGGGATACTCCTACGAGCAGTACTTC.

V and J are TRBV12-3 or TRBV12-4 and TRBJ1-2; D is unclear. The CDR3 loop spans 15 amino acids. Between the trimmed V and J ends, which lost 2 bases and 6 bases, there was a span of 16 bases. This CDR3 is CASSLSPDLGHGYTF. In DNA form, the CDR3 reads TGTGCCAGCAGTTTATCCCCCGACCTAGGCCATGGCTACACCTTC.

This chain connects TRBV20-1 to TRBJ2-3; no reliable D call. CDR1 is DFQATT and CDR2 is SNEGSKA in the germline V gene (reference sequence). V lost 5 bases, J lost 4 bases, and 10 bases lay in between. This CDR3 region has 12 residues. This CDR3 reads CSAGRIADTQYF. DNA of the CDR3: TGCAGTGCTGGACGGATTGCAGATACGCAGTATTTT.

This rearrangement joins TRBV7-9 to TRBJ2-3, with 9 bases identical to TRBD1. Trimming at V came to 5 bases and at J to 6 bases, leaving 9 bases not matched to a gene. This CDR3 has 15 residues. Germline CDR1 reads SEHNR; CDR2 reads FQNEAQ (reference sequence). CDR3 residues: CASSDWDRVVDTQYF. CDR3 coding DNA: TGTGCCAGCAGCGACTGGGACAGGGTGGTGGATACGCAGTATTTT. Full variable domain (remainder filled in from reference TRBV7-9 and TRBJ2-3): DTGVSQNPRHKITKRGQNVTFRCDPISEHNRLYWYRQTLGQGPEFLTYFQNEAQLEKSRLLSDRFSAERPKGSFSTLEIQRTEQGDSAMYLCASSDWDRVVDTQYFGPGTRLTVL.

The gene calls are TRBV25-1 and TRBJ2-1, with D possibly matching TRBD2 (6 bases). This CDR3 spans 14 amino acids. The germline CDR1 and CDR2 sequences are MGHDK and SYGVNS. V lost 3 bases and J 8 bases, leaving 14 bases between the germline ends. The CDR3, as DNA: TGTGCCAGCAGTGATTTGCGGGGTTTCGATGAGCAGTTCTTC. Residues: CASSDLRGFDEQFF. The whole variable domain, filled in from reference TRBV25-1 and TRBJ2-1, reads EADIYQTPRYLVIGTGKKITLECSQTMGHDKMYWYQQDPGMELHLIHYSYGVNSTEKGDLSSESTVSRIRTEHFPLTLESARPSHTSQYLCASSDLRGFDEQFFGPGTRLTVL.

V gene TRBV20-1 combines with J gene TRBJ2-7, with 8 bases matching TRBD1. The germline CDR1 and CDR2 sequences are DFQATT and SNEGSKA (reference sequence). The trim removed 1 base at V and 3 bases at J, leaving 5 bases unmatched. The CDR3 extends over 14 amino acids. CDR3 in DNA: TGCAGTGCTAGAGGCCGGGACAGGAGCTACGAGCAGTACTTC. Encoded protein: CSARGRDRSYEQYF.

This clonotype was recorded only once. The chain employs TRBV15 and TRBJ2-2; 8 bases agree with TRBD1. Trimming removed 0 bases from V and 6 bases from J; junction bases left unmatched: 3. Germline CDR1 LNHNV, CDR2 YYDKDF (reference sequence). This CDR3 has 15 amino acids. The CDR3 sequence is CATSRDPTGAGELFF. The DNA of the CDR3 is TGTGCCACCAGCAGAGATCCGACAGGGGCCGGGGAGCTGTTTTTT.

The J gene is TRBJ2-5, the V gene TRBV27; 9 positions agree with TRBD1. The CDR3 loop spans 15 amino acids. CDR1 and CDR2 (germline): MNHEY, SMNVEV (reference sequence). J lost 0 bases, V lost 6 bases, and 5 bases had no gene match. CDR3 residues: CASSPTGGDQETQYF. DNA for the CDR3: TGTGCCAGCAGCCCGACAGGGGGGGACCAAGAGACCCAGTACTTC.

This chain joins TRBV12-5 and TRBJ1-1; D ambiguous. The germline V gene encodes CDR1 LGHNT and CDR2 FRNRAP. The CDR3 runs 16 residues. Trimming left V 6 bases short and J 5 bases short, with 22 bases between. The CDR3 protein is CASGPKVGGPFTEAFF. The DNA of the CDR3 is TGTGCTAGTGGGCCCAAGGTTGGAGGCCCTTTTACTGAAGCTTTCTTT.

The CDR3 sequence is CASKPCVDTNTGELFF. CDR3 coding DNA: TGTGCCAGCAAGCCCTGTGTGGACACGAACACCGGGGAGCTGTTTTTT. The rearrangement joins TRBV9 to TRBJ2-2; possible D gene TRBD1, 5 bases. The germline V and J ends were trimmed by 6 bases and 0 bases, with 15 bases remaining between them. CDR3 length equals 16 residues. Germline CDR1 reads SGDLS; CDR2 reads YYNGEE.

The chain recombines TRBV20-1 with TRBJ2-1, with D possibly being TRBD2 (5 bases). Germline lookup yields CDR1 DFQATT and CDR2 SNEGSKA (reference sequence). The CDR3 totals 12 residues. The V and J ends lost 5 bases and 5 bases respectively, with 10 bases between them. CDR3 residues: CSAYDGNNEQFF. In nucleotides, the CDR3 is TGCAGTGCTTACGACGGGAACAATGAGCAGTTCTTC.

The chain carries TRBV3-1 and TRBJ2-1, with 8 bases fitting TRBD2. Germline CDR1 and CDR2: LGHDT and YNNKEL (reference sequence). J lost 4 bases, V lost 1 base, and 9 bases had no gene match. The CDR3 contains 17 residues. The CDR3 DNA sequence: TGTGCCAGCAGCCAAGTTTTGGCGGGAGGATTGTACAATGAGCAGTTCTTC. Its translation: CASSQVLAGGLYNEQFF.